This T cell receptor (beta chain) emerged from a study of blood T cell repertoires in COVID-19. Study background: Spain, Italy and the United States supplied samples that represented acute and convalescent COVID-19. From T cells, B-cell-depleted T cells, or PBMCs came the material, which was cDNA or gDNA.

In the original processing: Amplification of reference gene primers was used by the study to estimate nucleated cell counts. Profiled with immunoSEQ multiplex PCR; TCRdb holds only in-frame clones, not every one. V and J calls and clone size follow that table, whereas D and trimming were derived from the DNA. The data contain 200,000 to 300,000 clones, approximately 86% of them seen just once; the ten biggest clones take up roughly 1.8%. V lost 9 bases, J lost 4 bases, and 16 bases lay in between. Germline CDR1 is SGHTA and CDR2 is FQGNSA. This CDR3 is 14 amino acids long. The chain is built from TRBV7-2 and TRBJ2-1; maybe TRBD2 (6 bases). Sequencing was performed on peripheral blood. This TCR derives from a man in his thirties or forties with active or convalescent COVID-19. The CDR3 DNA is TGTGCCAGTAGGACACTAGCTGAATACAATGAGCAGTTCTTC. It is translated as CASRTLAEYNEQFF.